Below, one T cell receptor beta chain is given with its context. Authors' analysis steps: Reference gene primer amplification in the assay estimated nucleated cell counts. Produced via immunoSEQ multiplex PCR; TCRdb's table is partial and in-frame only. V, J and clone size are those of that table, while D and trimming were read from the DNA. This table has 70,000 or so clones, about 90% appearing once. The sample comes from a study of blood T cell repertoires in COVID-19. For the study at large: The United States, Italy and Spain provided the acute and convalescent COVID-19 samples. The analysed material was cDNA or gDNA that came from T cells, B-cell-depleted T cells, or PBMCs.

The CDR3 runs to 11 residues. V was clipped by 4 bases and J by 8 bases, with 11 bases between them. The V gene's germline CDR1 is DFQATT and CDR2 SNEGSKA (reference sequence). V usage is TRBV20-1 and J usage is TRBJ1-1; D is uncertain. This receptor was obtained from a woman older than 75 with active COVID-19. The material sequenced was peripheral blood. CDR3 DNA sequence: TGCAGTGCTACAGGCTGGCCCGAAGCTTTCTTT. Its protein product is CSATGWPEAFF.